This T cell receptor beta chain stems from a study of T cell responses to AZD1222 COVID-19 vaccine. Whole-study results and caveats: Close to half of spike-specific TCRs reportedly recognize unmutated variant regions. Among the donors, most were white British and more were female, and clonal diversity was possibly underestimated. Among AZD1222 vaccinees, only 5 or 6 were seropositive at baseline.

Trimming cost V 0 bases and J 0 bases, with 5 bases left between them. This CDR3 is 14 amino acids long. The germline V gene encodes CDR1 GTSNPN and CDR2 SVGIG (reference sequence). As concerns this clone: The antigen remains undetermined.

TCRdb's table, derived via immunoSEQ multiplex PCR, lists solely in-frame clones and lacks some. The sample contains 200,000 to 250,000 clones, approximately 94% of which appear only once. The chain is built from TRBV30 and TRBJ2-2; D call uncertain. The input for sequencing was peripheral blood, taken 28 days after the second dose of the MenACWY control vaccine. This TCR came from an adult who received the MenACWY meningococcal vaccine as a control. This CDR3 reads CAWSVYPNTGELFF. CDR3 nucleotides: TGTGCCTGGAGTGTATATCCGAACACCGGGGAGCTGTTTTTT.